Presented here are 5 T cell receptor beta chains from one specimen sequenced in a study of shared clonotypes between healthy human individuals. TCRdb's table, derived via immunoSEQ multiplex PCR, lists solely in-frame clones and lacks some. This table has about 980,000 clones, about three quarters appearing once. The sample was memory CD4+ T cells sorted from blood. Noted subset: CD45RA-negative fraction. The receptors here all came from a man between 18 and 29 years old in good health.

V usage is TRBV6-1 and J usage is TRBJ1-5; D unclear. From germline, CDR1 is MNHNS and CDR2 SASEGT. With 3 bases removed from V and 6 bases from J, the gap between germline ends came to 12 bases. The CDR3 runs to 14 residues. CDR3 in DNA: TGTGCCAGCAGTGATTCAGTGGTGGGTCAGCCCCAGCATTTT. Encoded protein: CASSDSVVGQPQHF.

This chain uses TRBV5-1 with TRBJ2-1; D may be TRBD1 (6 bases). V shed 7 bases and J shed 7 bases, with 9 bases lying between them. This CDR3 is built from 11 residues. Germline loops: CDR1 SGHRS, CDR2 YFSETQ. For the CDR3, the DNA is TGCGCCAGCGCAAGGGGGAATGAGCAGTTCTTC. It is translated as CASARGNEQFF.

V is TRBV28 and J is TRBJ1-2; 10 nucleotides agree with TRBD1. The germline V gene encodes CDR1 MDHEN and CDR2 SYDVKM. V shed 2 bases and J 8 bases; nucleotides not matched to a gene: 8. The CDR3 spans 15 residues. The CDR3 sequence: CASSLGTGVHRGYTF. DNA of the CDR3: TGTGCCAGCAGTTTAGGGACAGGGGTTCATCGGGGCTACACCTTC.

The chain joins TRBV29-1 to TRBJ2-7; 9 bases are shared with TRBD1. CDR1 is SQVTM, CDR2 ANQGSEA, per germline. The CDR3 spans 13 residues. Trimming took 4 bases from V and 2 from J; bases not matched to a gene: 3. The CDR3, as DNA: TGCAGCGTTGGGGGACAGGGAACCTACGAGCAGTACTTC. Translating gives CSVGGQGTYEQYF.

This rearrangement joins TRBV12-2 to TRBJ1-3; whether TRBD1, the table's D call, matches the DNA was not checked. TRBV12-2 is listed as a pseudogene. The CDR3 loop spans 16 amino acids. The DNA of the CDR3 is TGTGCAAGTCGCTTCACAGGGGGATACTCTGGAAACACCATATATTTT. This codes for CASRFTGGYSGNTIYF.